Listed below are T cell receptor beta chains from one sample, sequenced in a study of T-cell memory formation after mild COVID-19. TCRdb independently ran MiXCR on the 5' RACE reads; one entry per CDR3 protein. Here the sample spans more than 300,000 distinct CDR3 sequences, 20% to 25% being singletons. Sequencing was done on a sample of PBMCs or a T cell subset sorted from them (not recorded which). These receptors were collected from a man younger than 35 who had mild COVID-19 (a few samples of this study predate the infection). Cell type and time point are not known. Both conserved end residues are trimmed from each CDR3. Where a row states a size, it is once, few, many or the class of an expanded clone; other rows omit it.

clone size | J gene | V gene | CDR3 protein
NA | TRBJ1-4 | TRBV13 | ASSSRLGLQGKLF
once | TRBJ2-5 | TRBV9 | ASSPRAGTSGEETQY
NA | TRBJ1-2 | TRBV4-1 | ASSQEAGNRANYGYT
few | TRBJ1-1 | TRBV7-3 | ASSRIGQEAF
NA | TRBJ1-2 | TRBV29-1 | SVGQTYGYT
NA | TRBJ2-3 | TRBV7-8 | ASSRISTGGDRDTQY
NA | TRBJ1-4 | TRBV4-3 | ASSQDYFNEKLF
few | TRBJ2-1 | TRBV7-6 | ASSYGGAAYNEQF
NA | TRBJ2-1 | TRBV9 | ASSEGAGTYNEQF
few | TRBJ1-5 | TRBV12-3/TRBV12-4 | ASSDRERNQPQH
few | TRBJ2-1 | TRBV29-1 | SVAGTSGPSSYNEQF
NA | TRBJ1-1 | TRBV6-5 | ASSSQHRGATEAF
few | TRBJ2-1 | TRBV10-2 | ASRETGGDEQF
few | TRBJ1-2 | TRBV9 | ASSGLGTGNYGYT
few | TRBJ1-5 | TRBV12-3/TRBV12-4 | ASSPQGDLQPQH
few | TRBJ2-3 | TRBV7-2 | ASSQSGLRTDTQY
NA | TRBJ1-1 | TRBV19 | ASGTATSEAF
NA | TRBJ2-7 | TRBV6-1 | ASSLEWGLEQY
NA | TRBJ1-2 | TRBV18 | ASSPRDKINYGYT
many | TRBJ2-3 | TRBV12-3/TRBV12-4 | ASSWGDTQY
NA | TRBJ2-6 | TRBV7-2 | ASSPYRGRGANVLT
NA | TRBJ2-7 | TRBV15 | ATSREGTIYEQY
NA | TRBJ2-3 | TRBV4-1 | ASSARGTEQTDTQY
NA | TRBJ2-7 | TRBV20-1 | SAGLAGGYEQY
NA | TRBJ2-1 | TRBV7-9 | ASTYGGGRDRVNEQF
few | TRBJ2-7 | TRBV13 | ASSLTLGNSPSSEQY
NA | TRBJ1-3 | TRBV21-1 | ASSNRVQGKKGNTIY
few | TRBJ2-4 | TRBV7-2 | ASSPNRQINIQY
few | TRBJ2-1 | TRBV29-1 | SVEGRGDSYNEQF
many | TRBJ2-5 | TRBV3-1 | ASSLGQGPQETQY
NA | TRBJ2-7 | TRBV20-1 | SARPVTSAYEQY
NA | TRBJ1-2 | TRBV7-9 | ASSTYGYT
many | TRBJ2-7 | TRBV21-1 | ASSKVNSYEQY
few | TRBJ2-5 | TRBV9 | ASSASGGVQETQY
NA | TRBJ2-5 | TRBV5-1 | ASSITLAGTETQY
NA | TRBJ2-7 | TRBV20-1 | SFSIGSYEQY
NA | TRBJ2-3 | TRBV20-1 | RVERGESTDTQY
NA | TRBJ1-3 | TRBV9 | ASSALPGQVSGNTIY
few | TRBJ1-2 | TRBV7-2 | ASSRTGLGYGYT
many | TRBJ2-1 | TRBV29-1 | SVGRGDEQF
NA | TRBJ1-1 | TRBV7-2 | ASTAGRGRGPEAF
NA | TRBJ1-2 | TRBV4-3 | ASSQAPGGGNGYT
NA | TRBJ1-5 | TRBV28 | ASSQKYARSNQPQH
NA | TRBJ2-1 | TRBV6-2/TRBV6-3 | ASSYLREQF
few | TRBJ1-1 | TRBV20-1 | SARDHVGNTEAF
NA | TRBJ1-2 | TRBV6-5 | ASSLNRGHYGYT
many | TRBJ2-1 | TRBV5-1 | ASSRQTSGGADEQF
many | TRBJ1-2 | TRBV27 | ASSSKGGGYGYT
many | TRBJ1-5 | TRBV12-3/TRBV12-4 | ASSLTRDQPQH
few | TRBJ2-7 | TRBV6-5 | ASSYRGKLYEQY
few | TRBJ2-2 | TRBV12-3/TRBV12-4 | ASSSFSAGELF
few | TRBJ1-2 | TRBV12-3/TRBV12-4 | ASSRQDRWST
few | TRBJ2-1 | TRBV10-3 | AISAPRDLNEQF
NA | TRBJ2-7 | TRBV9 | ASSGSAGTGGHEQY
few | TRBJ2-5 | TRBV28 | ASNARGFETQY
many | TRBJ2-2 | TRBV29-1 | SVWDKGLTGELF
NA | TRBJ2-7 | TRBV19 | ASRDERGPVYEQY
few | TRBJ2-1 | TRBV12-3/TRBV12-4 | ASSPGTYEQF
NA | TRBJ2-5 | TRBV5-6 | ASSTTRVETQY